Listed below are T cell receptor beta chains from one sample, sequenced in a study of shared clonotypes between healthy human individuals. Repertoires were generated with immunoSEQ multiplex PCR, while TCRdb's copy carries only in-frame clones and drops some. The repertoire includes 1.5 million to 2.5 million clones, about 95% of them detected once, and 0.9% to 1.5% sits in the top ten. The sample comprised naive CD8+ T cells sorted from blood. The receptors stem from a man aged 18 to 30 in good health. The CDR3 runs from the conserved cysteine through the conserved F or W. The size entry is marked missing in some rows and otherwise reads once, few, many or a size class.

clone_size j_call v_call cdr3_aa
. . TRBV4-1 CASSLKHLLYEQYF
. TRBJ2-7 TRBV4-1 CASSQAGTGDIYEQYF
. TRBJ2-7 TRBV7-6 CASSPSRGRVFDEQYF
. TRBJ2-7 TRBV30 CAWSSRGHAAYEQYF
. TRBJ2-5 TRBV4-3 CASSQAGPYQETQYF
few TRBJ1-2 TRBV9 CASSVGSNDYGYTF
. TRBJ1-3 TRBV5-4 CASSFGGAGNTIYF
. TRBJ2-3 TRBV6-5 CASSYSGGTDTQYF
. TRBJ2-3 TRBV29-1 CSVATTGTQYF
once TRBJ2-7 TRBV27 CASSFGEVYEQYF
. TRBJ2-1 TRBV27 CASSFIPGRQNEQFF
. TRBJ2-7 TRBV7-9 CASSLASSYEQYF
. TRBJ1-2 TRBV27 CASRGGTNYGYTF
. TRBJ2-1 TRBV4-1 CASSQGLAGDERFF
. TRBJ1-5 TRBV11-2 CASSLGDRESGNQPQHF
. TRBJ1-6 TRBV25-1 CASSDRGREHFGSPLHF
. TRBJ2-7 TRBV28 CASSSPDYVTGGPHEQYF
. TRBJ2-7 TRBV4-1 CASSQVSGEDEQYF
. TRBJ2-7 TRBV4-3 CASSHASGGGYEQYF
. TRBJ2-2 TRBV11-2 CASSLSSGGPPGELFF
. TRBJ2-7 TRBV5-1 CASSRPVEQYF
once TRBJ2-2 TRBV7-9 CASIEGANTGELFF
. TRBJ2-7 TRBV5-8 CASSFGLAEAYEQYF
. TRBJ2-1 TRBV4-1 CASSQKTDSYNEQFF
. TRBJ2-2 TRBV7-8 CASSYNIHGGTNTGELFF
. TRBJ2-7 TRBV5-6 CASSFIDYEQYF
. TRBJ2-2 TRBV13 CASSSTIGGELFF
. TRBJ1-1 TRBV7-9 CASSNRQGRGTEAFF
. TRBJ2-3 TRBV9 CASSVLPGQATDTQYF
. TRBJ1-2 TRBV11-2 CASSSKDRAAGYTF
. TRBJ2-1 TRBV9 CASSVGDSTNEQFF
once TRBJ2-1 TRBV5-5 CASSWGTSGNEQFF
. TRBJ2-3 TRBV2 CATNTGYASDVTDTQYF
. TRBJ2-7 TRBV13 CASSLTGLAAEQYF
. TRBJ2-7 TRBV5-1 CASSLGGEGEQYF
. TRBJ2-7 TRBV5-4 CASSEGLAVSYEQYF